The rows below give T cell receptor beta chains drawn from one sample of a study of blood T cell repertoires in COVID-19. Assay: immunoSEQ multiplex PCR; the TCRdb copy retains only in-frame clones and omits some. The sample consists of 250,000 or so clones, 88% of them appearing once. The sequencing sample was made of peripheral blood. These receptors were obtained from a woman aged 40 to 49 who had recovered from COVID-19. CDR3s include the opening cysteine and the closing phenylalanine or tryptophan. D genes are given only for firm matches. Where a row states a size, it is once, few, many or the class of an expanded clone; other rows omit it.

14	TRBD1	TRBV5-6	TRBJ1-6	few	CASSPGQGGSPLHF	TGTGCCAGCAGCCCAGGACAGGGTGGTTCACCCCTCCACTTT
16	TRBD2	TRBV5-1	TRBJ2-4	NA	CASSLETSGPKNIQYF	TGCGCCAGCAGCTTGGAGACTAGCGGGCCTAAAAACATTCAGTACTTC
14	NA	TRBV7-2	TRBJ1-5	NA	CASSFRGGNQPQHF	TGTGCCAGCAGCTTTCGCGGGGGCAATCAGCCCCAGCATTTT
12	TRBD1	TRBV29-1	TRBJ1-2	NA	CSADRGGYGYTF	TGCAGCGCCGACAGGGGCGGCTATGGCTACACCTTC
14	TRBD2	TRBV20-1	TRBJ2-7	once	CSASPGGRIYEQYF	TGCAGTGCTAGTCCGGGCGGGAGAATTTACGAGCAGTACTTC
18	TRBD2	TRBV19	TRBJ2-3	NA	CASRGTSGSVGGTDTQYF	TGTGCCAGTAGGGGGACTAGCGGGAGCGTTGGGGGCACAGATACGCAGTATTTT
14	TRBD2	TRBV5-4	TRBJ2-3	once	CASTVAGYTDTQYF	TGTGCCAGCACCGTAGCGGGGTACACAGATACGCAGTATTTT
16	TRBD1	TRBV15	TRBJ1-1	once	CATSRGGDRGNTEAFF	TGTGCCACCAGCAGAGGGGGGGACAGGGGAAACACTGAAGCTTTCTTT
14	TRBD1	TRBV4-1	TRBJ1-6	NA	CASSRQGLNSPLHF	TGCGCCAGCAGCCGACAGGGGTTGAATTCACCCCTCCACTTT
14	TRBD1	TRBV11-3	TRBJ2-1	NA	CASSPRGPYNEQFF	TGTGCCAGCAGCCCAAGGGGGCCCTACAATGAGCAGTTCTTC
16	NA	TRBV1	TRBJ2-7	NA	CTSSQNSGSGSYEQYF	TGCACCAGCAGCCAAAATAGCGGGAGTGGCTCCTACGAGCAGTACTTC
14	NA	TRBV30	TRBJ2-1	NA	CARRAGQLYNEQFF	TGTGCCCGGCGGGCGGGGCAACTCTACAATGAGCAGTTCTTC
17	NA	TRBV3-1/TRBV3-2	TRBJ2-5	NA	CASSQARGPRTGTPQYF	TGTGCCAGCAGCCAAGCCAGGGGCCCGAGGACCGGGACGCCGCAGTACTTC
15	NA	TRBV6-2/TRBV6-3	TRBJ2-7	NA	CASSPRGRGGDEQYF	TGTGCCAGCAGTCCCCGGGGCAGGGGCGGCGACGAGCAGTACTTC
17	TRBD2	TRBV6-2/TRBV6-3	TRBJ2-2	NA	CASSPGGTSVFTGELFF	TGTGCCAGCAGTCCCGGAGGGACTAGCGTCTTCACCGGGGAGCTGTTTTTT
15	TRBD1	TRBV6-2/TRBV6-3	TRBJ2-2	NA	CASSPQGDDAGELFF	TGTGCCAGCAGTCCCCAGGGGGATGACGCCGGGGAGCTGTTTTTT
13	NA	TRBV28	TRBJ2-7	NA	CATRTGGVNEQYF	TGTGCCACCCGCACAGGGGGGGTCAACGAGCAGTACTTC
14	TRBD1	TRBV25-1	TRBJ1-2	NA	CASSELGQGGGYTF	TGTGCCAGCAGTGAATTGGGGCAGGGGGGTGGCTACACCTTC
13	TRBD2	TRBV7-3	TRBJ2-2	NA	CASSPTSGTELFF	TGTGCCAGCAGCCCCACTAGCGGGACGGAGCTGTTTTTT
15	TRBD1	TRBV29-1	TRBJ1-1	once	CSVEGDRVGNAEAFF	TGCAGCGTTGAGGGGGACAGGGTGGGCAACGCTGAAGCTTTCTTT
15	TRBD2	TRBV7-9	TRBJ2-3	NA	CASSLGASGTDTQYF	TGTGCCAGCAGCCTTGGGGCTAGCGGGACTGATACGCAGTATTTT
16	TRBD2	TRBV19	TRBJ2-1	NA	CASSRRGLARPNEQFF	TGTGCCAGTAGTAGGCGGGGACTAGCTCGTCCCAATGAGCAGTTCTTC
15	NA	TRBV10-2	TRBJ2-1	NA	CASTEGGLRNNEQFF	TGCGCCAGCACCGAGGGCGGGCTACGAAACAATGAGCAGTTCTTC
13	NA	TRBV5-6	TRBJ1-2	once	CASSLVANYGYTF	TGTGCCAGCAGCTTGGTCGCTAACTATGGCTACACCTTC
14	NA	TRBV24-1	TRBJ1-1	NA	CATSDPARAGKAFF	TGTGCCACCAGTGACCCCGCCCGGGCAGGGAAAGCTTTCTTT
17	TRBD1	TRBV9	TRBJ2-6	NA	CASSVGGGRSGANVLTF	TGTGCCAGCAGCGTAGGAGGGGGCCGGTCTGGGGCCAACGTCCTGACTTTC